Shown below are 19 T cell receptor beta chains from a single sample sequenced in a study of shared clonotypes between healthy human individuals. TCRdb's table, derived via immunoSEQ multiplex PCR, lists solely in-frame clones and lacks some. This table has roughly 2.2 million clones, approximately 95% appearing once. Source material: naive CD4+ T cells from PBMCs. Subset: CD45RA+ positively selected. All receptors come from a man in his late teens or twenties in good health. Some clones in this sample may be carry-over from other donors' samples.

Remarks on this clone: At the DNA level, this CDR3 is encoded by other sequences in the same sample as well. The chain couples TRBV5-1 to TRBJ2-5; a possible D gene is TRBD1 (5 bases). V lost 0 bases, J lost 2 bases, and 8 bases lay in between. There are 14 residues in the CDR3. The germline V gene has CDR1 SGHRS and CDR2 YFSETQ. The CDR3: CASSLGGIQETQYF. CDR3 in DNA: TGCGCCAGCAGCTTGGGGGGCATACAAGAGACCCAGTACTTC.

The chain is built from TRBV30 and TRBJ1-2, with a weak D call TRBD1 (6 bases). V was clipped by 1 base and J by 4 bases, with 10 bases between them. The CDR3 has 13 residues. CDR1 is GTSNPN, CDR2 SVGIG, per germline (reference sequence). Written as DNA, the CDR3 is TGTGCCTGGAGTGCGGGGGCCTTCTATGGCTACACCTTC. Its protein is CAWSAGAFYGYTF. Full variable domain (outside the CDR3, taken from reference TRBV30 and TRBJ1-2): SQTIHQWPATLVQPVGSPLSLECTVEGTSNPNLYWYRQAAGRGLQLLFYSVGIGQISSEVPQNLSASRPQDRQFILSSKKLLLSDSGFYLCAWSAGAFYGYTFGSGTRLTVV.

The chain links TRBV7-2 to TRBJ2-7; D remains ambiguous. Trimming pared 1 base from V and 3 bases from J, leaving 7 bases between. The CDR3 covers 13 residues. The V gene's germline CDR1 is SGHTA and CDR2 FQGNSA. Here the CDR3 DNA reads TGTGCCAGCAGCTTAGTGGCAGTCTACGAGCAGTACTTC. Encoded protein: CASSLVAVYEQYF.

The rearrangement joins TRBV28 to TRBJ2-4; 7 bases line up with TRBD1. CDR1 and CDR2 (germline): MDHEN, SYDVKM. V gave up 4 bases and J gave up 1 base; unmatched junction bases: 10. The length of the CDR3 is 17 residues. CDR3 DNA sequence: TGTGCCAGCAGTTCGTTAGATAGACAGGGTGCCAAAAACATTCAGTACTTC. Translated, it gives CASSSLDRQGAKNIQYF.

CDR3 amino acids: CASSWRDQPQHF. As DNA, the CDR3 is TGTGCCAGCAGTTGGAGGGATCAGCCCCAGCATTTT. V gene TRBV28 combines with J gene TRBJ1-5; D is undetermined. The V end lost 4 bases, the J end lost 5 bases, and 6 bases lay between the germline ends. The CDR3 has 12 residues. CDR1 and CDR2 from the germline V gene are MDHEN and SYDVKM.

This chain uses TRBV7-9 with TRBJ1-4, with D possibly matching TRBD1 (6 bases). Per germline, CDR1 SEHNR and CDR2 FQNEAQ (reference sequence). The length of the CDR3 is 17 residues. V shed 5 bases and J shed 4 bases, with 20 bases lying between them. The CDR3 DNA is TGTGCCAGCAGCACAGGGACGACGGTGTTGATTAATGAAAAACTGTTTTTT. The encoded protein is CASSTGTTVLINEKLFF.

The chain employs TRBV14 and TRBJ2-1, with TRBD2 as a possible D gene (6 bases). V was clipped by 4 bases and J by 0 bases, with 13 bases between them. The CDR3 consists of 16 residues. The germline V gene encodes CDR1 SGHDN and CDR2 FVKESK. CDR3 sequence reads: CASSRVAASSYNEQFF. CDR3 nucleotide sequence: TGTGCCAGCAGCCGGGTAGCGGCGAGCTCCTACAATGAGCAGTTCTTC.

This clone occurred once. The gene calls are TRBV27 and TRBJ2-3, with 12 bases matching TRBD2. The CDR3 covers 14 residues. In germline, CDR1 is MNHEY, CDR2 SMNVEV (reference sequence). V lost 4 bases to trimming and J lost 5 bases; unmatched junction nucleotides: 1. CDR3 nucleotides: TGTGCCAGCAGTTCGGGACTAGCGGGAGATACGCAGTATTTT. This encodes CASSSGLAGDTQYF.

This rearrangement joins TRBV11-2 to TRBJ2-2; D is unresolved. CDR3 length equals 15 residues. V was pared by 0 bases and J by 6 bases, with 11 bases between. Germline V gene lookup returns CDR1 SGHAT and CDR2 FQNNGV. The CDR3 region has the DNA TGTGCCAGCAGCTTAGATGTGTTGGTCCCCGGGGAGCTGTTTTTT. This encodes CASSLDVLVPGELFF. Looking up the rest from reference TRBV11-2 and TRBJ2-2 gives the full variable domain: EAGVAQSPRYKIIEKRQSVAFWCNPISGHATLYWYQQILGQGPKLLIQFQNNGVVDDSQLPKDRFSAERLKGVDSTLKIQPAKLEDSAVYLCASSLDVLVPGELFFGEGSRLTVL.

The V and J genes are TRBV7-3 and TRBJ2-3, with 7 bases identical to TRBD2. The trim removed 1 base at V and 6 bases at J, leaving 7 bases unmatched. CDR1 and CDR2 from the germline V gene are SGHTA and FQGTGA. The CDR3 spans 15 residues. The CDR3 DNA is TGTGCCAGCAGCTTAATGGCGGGAGAGTGGGATACGCAGTATTTT. Protein sequence: CASSLMAGEWDTQYF.

This clone turned up a few times. The CDR3 reads CSVTRRLNTEAFF. Here the CDR3 DNA reads TGCAGCGTTACGAGAAGGTTGAACACTGAAGCTTTCTTT. This chain uses TRBV29-1 with TRBJ1-1; D unclear. V lost 5 bases, J lost 0 bases, and 10 bases lay in between. The germline gives CDR1 SQVTM, CDR2 ANQGSEA. The CDR3 is 13 residues long.

This clone was found once. The chain employs TRBV29-1 and TRBJ2-3, with a possible D match to TRBD1 (7 bases). The CDR3 consists of 16 residues. CDR1 is SQVTM and CDR2 is ANQGSEA in the germline V gene. V lost 2 bases, J lost 4 bases, and 19 bases lay in between. CDR3 residues: CSVERSGGGGADTQYF. The CDR3 DNA follows: TGCAGCGTTGAAAGGTCAGGGGGAGGAGGCGCAGATACGCAGTATTTT.

The J gene is TRBJ2-7, the V gene TRBV5-6; D perhaps matches TRBD1 (5 bases). V was shortened by 4 bases and J by 3 bases, with 20 bases between the two germline ends. The CDR3 consists of 16 residues. Germline-derived CDR1 and CDR2 are SGHDT and YYEEEE. CDR3 in DNA: TGTGCCAGCAGCCCAGGCCCTGCCAGGGCCCACTACGAGCAGTACTTC. It encodes CASSPGPARAHYEQYF.

The chain joins TRBV6-5 to TRBJ2-5; weak D call: TRBD1 (8 bases). The CDR3 has 14 residues. Trimming shortened V by 6 bases and J by 5 bases, and 16 bases separated the two germline ends. Germline V lookup: CDR1 MNHEY, CDR2 SVGAGI. CDR3 coding DNA: TGTGCCAGCAGATCAACAGGGGGGGTGGAGACCCAGTACTTC. Its translation: CASRSTGGVETQYF.

The chain carries TRBV9 and TRBJ2-3; tentatively, D is TRBD1 (6 bases). CDR3 length equals 16 residues. The ends were cut back, 4 bases at V and 0 bases at J, with 15 bases in the middle. CDR1 is SGDLS and CDR2 is YYNGEE in the germline V gene. In DNA form, the CDR3 reads TGTGCCAGCAGCACTCGACAGGCTATCAGCACAGATACGCAGTATTTT. Translated: CASSTRQAISTDTQYF.

V gene TRBV6-5 combines with J gene TRBJ1-3; 7 bases align to TRBD1. With V trimmed by 6 bases and J by 0 bases, 2 bases remained unmatched. CDR3 length: 14 residues. Germline CDR1 reads MNHEY; CDR2 reads SVGAGI. DNA of the CDR3: TGTGCCAGCAGACAGGGGTCCTCTGGAAACACCATATATTTT. Translated, it gives CASRQGSSGNTIYF.

The chain uses TRBV18 and TRBJ2-7; TRBD2 matches at 8 bases. CDR1 and CDR2 (germline): KGHSH, LQKENI. The CDR3 runs 13 residues. The junction had 7 bases not matched to a gene; V was cut back by 10 bases and J by 2 bases. The CDR3 loop is CATASGSPYEQYF. Written as DNA, the CDR3 is TGTGCCACGGCAAGCGGGAGCCCCTACGAGCAGTACTTC.

The chain employs TRBV28 and TRBJ2-5, with 7 nucleotides matching TRBD2. Germline V gene lookup returns CDR1 MDHEN and CDR2 SYDVKM. This CDR3 spans 15 amino acids. J gave up 5 bases and V 10 bases, and 16 bases lay outside the gene matches. The CDR3 loop is CATTPGGATWETQYF. CDR3 bases: TGTGCCACCACACCGGGGGGAGCCACGTGGGAGACCCAGTACTTC. The full variable domain, completed using reference TRBV28 and TRBJ2-5, is DVKVTQSSRYLVKRTGEKVFLECVQDMDHENMFWYRQDPGLGLRLIYFSYDVKMKEKGDIPEGYSVSREKKERFSLILESASTNQTSMYLCATTPGGATWETQYFGPGTRLLVL.

The chain carries TRBV5-1 and TRBJ2-7; the D gene could be TRBD1 or TRBD2 (5 bases each). The germline gives CDR1 SGHRS, CDR2 YFSETQ. The ends were cut back, 4 bases at V and 3 bases at J, with 14 bases in the middle. The CDR3 sequence is 14 residues long. Here the CDR3 reads CASSRGPEDYEQYF. The CDR3 DNA sequence: TGCGCCAGCAGCCGGGGACCCGAGGACTACGAGCAGTACTTC.